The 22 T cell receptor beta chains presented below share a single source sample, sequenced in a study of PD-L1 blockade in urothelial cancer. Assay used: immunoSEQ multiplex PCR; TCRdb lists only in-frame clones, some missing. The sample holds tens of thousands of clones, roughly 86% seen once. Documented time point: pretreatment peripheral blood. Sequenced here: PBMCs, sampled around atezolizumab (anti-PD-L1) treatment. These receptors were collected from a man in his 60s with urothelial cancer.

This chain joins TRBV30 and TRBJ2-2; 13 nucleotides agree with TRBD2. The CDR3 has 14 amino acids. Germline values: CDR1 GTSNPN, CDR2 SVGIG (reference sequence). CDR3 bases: TGTGCACTAGCGGGGGGGATGAACACCGGGGAGCTGTTTTTT. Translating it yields CALAGGMNTGELFF.

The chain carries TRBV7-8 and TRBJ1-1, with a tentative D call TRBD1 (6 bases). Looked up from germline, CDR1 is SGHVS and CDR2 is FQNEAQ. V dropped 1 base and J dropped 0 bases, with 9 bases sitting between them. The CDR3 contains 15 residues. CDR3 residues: CASSLGGGLNTEAFF. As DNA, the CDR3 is TGTGCCAGCAGCTTAGGTGGGGGCCTGAACACTGAAGCTTTCTTT. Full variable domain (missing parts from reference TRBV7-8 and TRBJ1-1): GAGVSQSPRYKVAKRGQDVALRCDPISGHVSLFWYQQALGQGPEFLTYFQNEAQLDKSGLPSDRFFAERPEGSVSTLKIQRTQQEDSAVYLCASSLGGGLNTEAFFGQGTRLTVV.

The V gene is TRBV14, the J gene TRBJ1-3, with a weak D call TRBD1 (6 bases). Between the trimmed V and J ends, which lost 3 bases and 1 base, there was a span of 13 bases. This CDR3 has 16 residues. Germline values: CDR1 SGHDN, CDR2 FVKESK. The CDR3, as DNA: TGTGCCAGCAGCCACCGGGACACCCCGTCTGGAAACACCATATATTTT. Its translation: CASSHRDTPSGNTIYF.

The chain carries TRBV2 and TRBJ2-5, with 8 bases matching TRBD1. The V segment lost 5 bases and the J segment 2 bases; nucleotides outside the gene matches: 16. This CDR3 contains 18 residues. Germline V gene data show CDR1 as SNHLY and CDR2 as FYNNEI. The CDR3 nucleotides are TGTGCCAGCAGTTCACACAGGGGGTCCAAGGGGAATCAAGAGACCCAGTACTTC. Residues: CASSSHRGSKGNQETQYF.

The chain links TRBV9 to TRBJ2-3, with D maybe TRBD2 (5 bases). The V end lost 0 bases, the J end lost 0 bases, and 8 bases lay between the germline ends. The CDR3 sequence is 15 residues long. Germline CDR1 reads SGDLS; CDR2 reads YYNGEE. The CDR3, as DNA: TGTGCCAGCAGCGTAGGACTAACGAGCACAGATACGCAGTATTTT. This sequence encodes CASSVGLTSTDTQYF.

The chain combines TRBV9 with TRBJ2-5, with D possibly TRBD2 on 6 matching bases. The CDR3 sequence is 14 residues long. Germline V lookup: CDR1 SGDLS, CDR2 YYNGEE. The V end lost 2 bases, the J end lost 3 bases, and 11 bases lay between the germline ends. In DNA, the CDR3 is TGTGCCAGCAGCGTTTCTCCTAGCGAAGAGACCCAGTACTTC. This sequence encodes CASSVSPSEETQYF.

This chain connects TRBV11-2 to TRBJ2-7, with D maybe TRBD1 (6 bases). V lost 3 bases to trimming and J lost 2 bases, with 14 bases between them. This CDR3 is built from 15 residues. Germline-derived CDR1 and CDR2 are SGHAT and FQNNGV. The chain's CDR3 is CASSFGTLQTYEQYF. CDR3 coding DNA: TGTGCCAGCAGCTTCGGGACACTTCAGACCTACGAGCAGTACTTC.

The CDR3 is CASSLASLYNEQFF. For the CDR3, the DNA is TGTGCCAGCAGCTTAGCGAGCCTGTACAATGAGCAGTTCTTC. The V and J genes are TRBV11-1 and TRBJ2-1; D is undetermined. Germline loops: CDR1 SGHAT, CDR2 FQDESV (reference sequence). Trimming pared 0 bases from V and 4 bases from J, leaving 7 bases between. This CDR3 has 14 residues.

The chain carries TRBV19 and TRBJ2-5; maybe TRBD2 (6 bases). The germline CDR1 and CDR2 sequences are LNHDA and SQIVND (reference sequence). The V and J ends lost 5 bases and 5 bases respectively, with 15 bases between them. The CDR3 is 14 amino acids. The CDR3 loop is CASSPPGLRETQYF. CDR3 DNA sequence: TGTGCCAGTAGTCCACCGGGACTCCGGGAGACCCAGTACTTC.

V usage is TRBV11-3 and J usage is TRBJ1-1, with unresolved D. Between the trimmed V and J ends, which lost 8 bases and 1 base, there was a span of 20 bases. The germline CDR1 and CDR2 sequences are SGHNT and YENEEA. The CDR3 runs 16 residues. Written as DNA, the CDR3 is TGTGCCAGCGAATACCGAGCAGGTGGGTCGAACACTGAAGCTTTCTTT. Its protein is CASEYRAGGSNTEAFF.

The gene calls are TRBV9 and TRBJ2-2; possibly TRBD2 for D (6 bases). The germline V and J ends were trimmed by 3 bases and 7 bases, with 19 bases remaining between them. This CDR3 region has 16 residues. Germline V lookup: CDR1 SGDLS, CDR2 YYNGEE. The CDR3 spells CASSAAGSDYSGELFF. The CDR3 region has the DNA TGTGCCAGCAGCGCTGCGGGATCCGACTACAGCGGGGAGCTGTTTTTT.

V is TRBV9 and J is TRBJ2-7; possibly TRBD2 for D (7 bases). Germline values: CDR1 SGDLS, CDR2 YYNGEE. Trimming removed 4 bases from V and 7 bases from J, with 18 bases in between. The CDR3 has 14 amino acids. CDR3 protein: CASSFRAGASEQYF. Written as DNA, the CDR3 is TGTGCCAGCAGCTTCCGGGCGGGGGCGAGTGAGCAGTACTTC.

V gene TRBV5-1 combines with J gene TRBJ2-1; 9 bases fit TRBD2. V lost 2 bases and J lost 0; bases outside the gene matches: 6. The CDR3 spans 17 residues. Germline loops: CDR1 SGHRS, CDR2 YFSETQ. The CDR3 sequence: CASSFATSGNSYNEQFF. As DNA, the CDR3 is TGCGCCAGCAGCTTCGCGACTAGCGGAAACTCCTACAATGAGCAGTTCTTC.

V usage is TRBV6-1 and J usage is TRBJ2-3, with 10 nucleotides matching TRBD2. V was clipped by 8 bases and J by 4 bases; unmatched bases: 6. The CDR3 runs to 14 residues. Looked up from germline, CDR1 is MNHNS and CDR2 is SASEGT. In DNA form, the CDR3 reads TGTGCCAGCCAGAGCGGGGGGGCCTCAGATACGCAGTATTTT. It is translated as CASQSGGASDTQYF.

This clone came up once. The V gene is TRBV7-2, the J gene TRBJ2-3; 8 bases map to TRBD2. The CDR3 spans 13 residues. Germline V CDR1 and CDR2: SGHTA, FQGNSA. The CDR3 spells CAGAGDNRDTQYF. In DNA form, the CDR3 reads TGTGCGGGAGCGGGGGACAACAGAGATACGCAGTATTTT.

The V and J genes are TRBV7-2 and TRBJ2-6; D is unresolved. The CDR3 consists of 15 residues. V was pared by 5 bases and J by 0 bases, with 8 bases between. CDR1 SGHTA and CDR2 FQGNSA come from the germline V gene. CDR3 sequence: CASSPGPSGANVLTF. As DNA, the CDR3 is TGTGCCAGCAGCCCAGGCCCCTCTGGGGCCAACGTCCTGACTTTC.

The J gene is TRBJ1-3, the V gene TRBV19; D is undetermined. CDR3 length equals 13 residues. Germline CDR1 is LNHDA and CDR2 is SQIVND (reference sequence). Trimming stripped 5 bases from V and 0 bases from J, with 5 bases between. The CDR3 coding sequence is TGTGCCAGTAGTCTCTCCTCTGGAAACACCATATATTTT. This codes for CASSLSSGNTIYF.

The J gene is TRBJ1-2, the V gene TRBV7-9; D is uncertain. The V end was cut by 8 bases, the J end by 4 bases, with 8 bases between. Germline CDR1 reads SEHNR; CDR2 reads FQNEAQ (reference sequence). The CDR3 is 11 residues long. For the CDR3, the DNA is TGTGCCAGCCCAGTTGTCTATGGCTACACCTTC. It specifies CASPVVYGYTF.

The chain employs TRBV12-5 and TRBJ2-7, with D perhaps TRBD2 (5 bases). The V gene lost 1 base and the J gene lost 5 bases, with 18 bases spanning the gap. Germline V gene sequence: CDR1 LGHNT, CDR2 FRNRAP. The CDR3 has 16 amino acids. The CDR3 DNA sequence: TGTGCTAGTGGTTTGGAGCCCCGGGGAAAAGCCCACGAGCAGTACTTC. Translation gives CASGLEPRGKAHEQYF.

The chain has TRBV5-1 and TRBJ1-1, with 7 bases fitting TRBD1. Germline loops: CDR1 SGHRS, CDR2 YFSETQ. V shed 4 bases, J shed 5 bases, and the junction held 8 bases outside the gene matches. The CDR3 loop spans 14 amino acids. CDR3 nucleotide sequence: TGCGCCAGCAGCCCGACCGTGACAGGGACTGAAGCTTTCTTT. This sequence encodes CASSPTVTGTEAFF.

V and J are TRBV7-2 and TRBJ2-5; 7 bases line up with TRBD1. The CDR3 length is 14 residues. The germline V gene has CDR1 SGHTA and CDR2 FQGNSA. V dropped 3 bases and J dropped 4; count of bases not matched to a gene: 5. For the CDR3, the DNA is TGTGCCAGCAGCTTGAACAGGGGTCCAGAGACCCAGTACTTC. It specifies CASSLNRGPETQYF.

CDR3 sequence reads: CASSLAADTQYF. In nucleotides, the CDR3 is TGTGCCAGTAGTCTGGCAGCAGATACGCAGTATTTT. The chain links TRBV19 to TRBJ2-3, with unresolved D. The V gene lost 5 bases and the J gene lost 4 bases, with 7 bases spanning the gap. Germline-derived CDR1 and CDR2 are LNHDA and SQIVND (reference sequence). The CDR3 runs 12 residues. The full variable domain, rest sourced from reference TRBV19 and TRBJ2-3, is DGGITQSPKYLFRKEGQNVTLSCEQNLNHDAMYWYRQDPGQGLRLIYYSQIVNDFQKGDIAEGYSVSREKKESFPLTVTSAQKNPTAFYLCASSLAADTQYFGPGTRLTVL.